Detailed here is one TCR beta chain. The repertoire was sequenced with immunoSEQ multiplex PCR; TCRdb's copy has only in-frame clones and lacks some. The repertoire holds some 200,000 clones, with 90% to 95% as singletons. The source of the sample is a study of control samples from healthy donors and cancer patients. V lost 5 bases and J lost 3, with 17 bases in between. Per germline, CDR1 SEHNR and CDR2 FQNEAQ (reference sequence). The length of the CDR3 is 16 residues. The specimen was blood. The sequence came from a woman in her 30s in good health. V and J are TRBV7-9 and TRBJ1-3; a possible D gene is TRBD1 (5 bases). The CDR3 sequence: CASSHGTSGGGNTIYF. The CDR3 nucleotides read TGTGCCAGCAGCCACGGGACCTCGGGTGGTGGAAACACCATATATTTT.